The 2 T cell receptor beta chains listed next were all sequenced from one sample in a study of follicular helper T cells after annual influenza vaccination. Using immunoSEQ multiplex PCR, the repertoire was profiled, and TCRdb retains in-frame clones only, with some absent. This repertoire shows around 6,500 clones, around four fifths found once; its top ten account for approximately 0.8%. Indicated time point: 2015-2016 season, pre-vaccination. Sequencing was performed on CXCR5- memory CD4+ T cells sorted from blood, taken on the day of influenza vaccination. The source is an adult who received the influenza vaccine.

V gene TRBV6-5 combines with J gene TRBJ1-5; D remains ambiguous. The germline V and J ends were trimmed by 8 bases and 0 bases, with 11 bases remaining between them. Germline-derived CDR1 and CDR2 are MNHEY and SVGAGI. The CDR3 sequence is 14 residues long. The CDR3 sequence is CASPLLYSNQPQHF. The CDR3 coding sequence is TGTGCCAGCCCCCTCTTGTATAGCAATCAGCCCCAGCATTTT.

The V and J genes are TRBV27 and TRBJ1-1; possibly TRBD1 for D (6 bases). Germline CDR1 and CDR2: MNHEY and SMNVEV (reference sequence). V lost 1 base to trimming and J lost 5 bases, with 14 bases between them. CDR3 length equals 15 residues. CDR3 loop: CASSLLGVGTTEAFF. CDR3 DNA sequence: TGTGCCAGCAGTTTATTGGGCGTGGGGACAACTGAAGCTTTCTTT.